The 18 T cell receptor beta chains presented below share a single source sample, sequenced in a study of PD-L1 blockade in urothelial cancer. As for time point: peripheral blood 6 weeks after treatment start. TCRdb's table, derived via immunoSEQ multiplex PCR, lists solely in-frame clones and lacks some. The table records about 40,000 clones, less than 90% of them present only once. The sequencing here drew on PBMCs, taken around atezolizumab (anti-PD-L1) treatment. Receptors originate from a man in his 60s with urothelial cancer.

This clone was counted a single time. CDR3 amino acids: CAWQGRTGAEKLFF. CDR3 bases: TGTGCCTGGCAAGGACGAACAGGGGCCGAAAAACTGTTTTTT. The chain recombines TRBV30 with TRBJ1-4; 7 bases line up with TRBD1. Germline CDR1 and CDR2: GTSNPN and SVGIG (reference sequence). The V gene end was trimmed by 5 bases and the J gene end by 8 bases; junction bases not matched to a gene: 11. This CDR3 contains 14 residues.

CDR3 loop: CASSLRGLYNEQFF. In DNA form, the CDR3 reads TGTGCCAGCAGCTTGAGGGGGCTATACAATGAGCAGTTCTTC. The chain carries TRBV5-6 and TRBJ2-1; TRBD1 matches at 7 bases. The CDR3 runs 14 residues. Germline V gene sequence: CDR1 SGHDT, CDR2 YYEEEE. V shed 1 base, J shed 4 bases, and the junction held 2 bases outside the gene matches.

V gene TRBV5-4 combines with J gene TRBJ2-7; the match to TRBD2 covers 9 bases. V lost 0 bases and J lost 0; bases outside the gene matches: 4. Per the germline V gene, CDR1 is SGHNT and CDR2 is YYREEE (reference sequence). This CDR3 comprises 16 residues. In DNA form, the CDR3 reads TGTGCCAGCAGCTTGGGGCTTAGCGGGAGCTCCTACGAGCAGTACTTC. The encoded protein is CASSLGLSGSSYEQYF.

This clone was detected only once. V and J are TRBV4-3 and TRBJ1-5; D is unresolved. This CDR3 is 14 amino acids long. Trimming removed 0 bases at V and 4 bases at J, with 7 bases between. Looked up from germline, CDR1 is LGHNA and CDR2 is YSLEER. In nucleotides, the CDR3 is TGCGCCAGCAGCCAAGATTGGCTGAATCAGCCCCAGCATTTT. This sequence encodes CASSQDWLNQPQHF.

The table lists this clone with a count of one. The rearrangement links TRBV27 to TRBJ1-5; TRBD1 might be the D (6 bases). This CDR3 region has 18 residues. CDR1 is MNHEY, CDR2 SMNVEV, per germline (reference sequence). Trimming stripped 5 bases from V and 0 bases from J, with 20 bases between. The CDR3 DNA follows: TGTGCCAGCAGTGGGGTTCAGGGGTTCTATTATAGCAATCAGCCCCAGCATTTT. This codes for CASSGVQGFYYSNQPQHF.

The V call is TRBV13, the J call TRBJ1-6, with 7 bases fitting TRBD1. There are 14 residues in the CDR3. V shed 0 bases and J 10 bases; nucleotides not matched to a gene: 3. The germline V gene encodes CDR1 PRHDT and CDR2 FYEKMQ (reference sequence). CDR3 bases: TGTGCCAGCAGCTTAGGGGACAGGAGATCACCCCTCCACTTT. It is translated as CASSLGDRRSPLHF.

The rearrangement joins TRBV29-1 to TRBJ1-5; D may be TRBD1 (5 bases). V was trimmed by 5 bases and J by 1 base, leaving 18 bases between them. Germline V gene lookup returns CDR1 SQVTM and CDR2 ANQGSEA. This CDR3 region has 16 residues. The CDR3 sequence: CSVSEGQGTSNQPQHF. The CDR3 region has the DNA TGCAGCGTTTCGGAAGGGCAGGGTACAAGCAATCAGCCCCAGCATTTT.

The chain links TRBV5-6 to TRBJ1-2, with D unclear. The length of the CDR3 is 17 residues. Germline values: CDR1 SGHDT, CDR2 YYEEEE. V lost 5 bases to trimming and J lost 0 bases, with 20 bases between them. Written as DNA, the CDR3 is TGTGCCAGCAGAAAGAGGGCCCTCTTCAACTCTAACTATGGCTACACCTTC. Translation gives CASRKRALFNSNYGYTF.

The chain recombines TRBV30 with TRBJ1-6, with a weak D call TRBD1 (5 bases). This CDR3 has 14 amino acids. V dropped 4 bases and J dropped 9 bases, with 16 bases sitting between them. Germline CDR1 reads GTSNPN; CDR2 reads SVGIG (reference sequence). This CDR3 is CAWTPTQGISPLHF. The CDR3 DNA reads TGTGCCTGGACGCCTACTCAGGGAATTTCACCCCTCCACTTT.

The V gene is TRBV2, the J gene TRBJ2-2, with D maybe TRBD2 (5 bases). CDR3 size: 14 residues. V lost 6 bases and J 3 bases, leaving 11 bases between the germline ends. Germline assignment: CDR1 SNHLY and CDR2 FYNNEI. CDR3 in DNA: TGTGCCAGCAGGGCCCTCGGGGACACCGGGGAGCTGTTTTTT. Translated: CASRALGDTGELFF.

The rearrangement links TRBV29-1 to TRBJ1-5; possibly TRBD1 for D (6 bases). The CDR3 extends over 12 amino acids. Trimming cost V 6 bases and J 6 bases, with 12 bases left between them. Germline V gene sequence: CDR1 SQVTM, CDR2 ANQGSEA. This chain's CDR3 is CSVGEQGQPQHF. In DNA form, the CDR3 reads TGCAGCGTAGGAGAACAGGGTCAGCCCCAGCATTTT.

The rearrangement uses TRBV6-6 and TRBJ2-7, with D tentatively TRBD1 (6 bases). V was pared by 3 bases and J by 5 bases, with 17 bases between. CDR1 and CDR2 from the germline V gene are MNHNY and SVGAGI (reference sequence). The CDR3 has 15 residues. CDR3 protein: CASSYFGGAGNEQYF. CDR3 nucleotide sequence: TGTGCCAGCAGTTATTTTGGGGGCGCGGGCAACGAGCAGTACTTC.

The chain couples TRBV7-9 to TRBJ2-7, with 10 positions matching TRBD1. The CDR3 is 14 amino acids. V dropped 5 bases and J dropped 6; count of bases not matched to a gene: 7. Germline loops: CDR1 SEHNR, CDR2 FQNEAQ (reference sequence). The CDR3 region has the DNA TGTGCCAGCAGCGCGCCGGGACAGGGGTCCGAGCAGTACTTC. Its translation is CASSAPGQGSEQYF. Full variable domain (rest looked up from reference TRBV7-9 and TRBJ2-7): DTGVSQNPRHKITKRGQNVTFRCDPISEHNRLYWYRQTLGQGPEFLTYFQNEAQLEKSRLLSDRFSAERPKGSFSTLEIQRTEQGDSAMYLCASSAPGQGSEQYFGPGTRLTVT.

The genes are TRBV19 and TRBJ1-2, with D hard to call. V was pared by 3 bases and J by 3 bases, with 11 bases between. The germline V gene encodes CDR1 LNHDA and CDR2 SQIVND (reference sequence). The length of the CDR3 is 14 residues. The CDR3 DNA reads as TGTGCCAGTAGTATGACACCGACGGACTATGGCTACACCTTC. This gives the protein CASSMTPTDYGYTF.

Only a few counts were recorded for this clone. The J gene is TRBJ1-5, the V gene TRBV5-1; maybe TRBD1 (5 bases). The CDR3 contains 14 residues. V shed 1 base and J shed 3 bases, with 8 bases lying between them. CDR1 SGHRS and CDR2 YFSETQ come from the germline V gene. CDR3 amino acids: CASSLTGPNQPQHF. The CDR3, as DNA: TGCGCCAGCAGCTTGACAGGTCCCAATCAGCCCCAGCATTTT.

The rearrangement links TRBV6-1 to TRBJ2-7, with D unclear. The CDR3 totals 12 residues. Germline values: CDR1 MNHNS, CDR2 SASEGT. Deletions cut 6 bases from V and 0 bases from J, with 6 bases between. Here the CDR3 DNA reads TGTGCCAGCAGACATGGCTCCTACGAGCAGTACTTC. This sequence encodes CASRHGSYEQYF.

CDR3 in amino acids: CARSSGTGGLAGYTF. DNA for the CDR3: TGTGCCAGAAGCTCCGGGACAGGGGGCTTGGCGGGCTACACCTTC. V usage is TRBV7-5 and J usage is TRBJ1-2; the table's D call of TRBD1 was not tested on the DNA. TRBV7-5 is a pseudogene segment. The CDR3 totals 15 residues.

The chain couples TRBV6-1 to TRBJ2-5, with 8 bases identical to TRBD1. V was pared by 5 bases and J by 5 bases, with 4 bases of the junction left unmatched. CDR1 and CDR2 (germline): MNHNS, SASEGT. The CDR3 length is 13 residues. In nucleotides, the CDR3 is TGTGCCAGCAGTTATCACAGGGGGGAGACCCAGTACTTC. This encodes CASSYHRGETQYF.